This T cell receptor beta chain was sequenced in a study of technical replicates of blood from a few donors. Produced via immunoSEQ multiplex PCR; TCRdb's table is partial and in-frame only. Among approximately 92,000 clones listed, approximately 95% were seen once. The receptor comes from a human donor in good health. Sequenced: T cells isolated from PBMCs.

CDR3 sequence reads: CASSWWTGLNTEAFF. The CDR3 DNA follows: TGCGCCAGCAGCTGGTGGACAGGGCTGAACACTGAAGCTTTCTTT. The J gene is TRBJ1-1, the V gene TRBV5-1, with 8 bases matching TRBD1. Trimming removed 3 bases from V and 0 bases from J; junction bases left unmatched: 4. CDR1 SGHRS and CDR2 YFSETQ come from the germline V gene. CDR3 length: 15 residues.